What follows are 18 T cell receptor beta chains derived from one specimen sequenced in a study of Tregs in tolerant kidney transplant recipients. The repertoire was sequenced with immunoSEQ multiplex PCR; TCRdb's copy has only in-frame clones and lacks some. The sample includes about 240,000 clones, around 82% seen only once; the top ten take around 0.61%. The sequencing input was CD4+ T cells from blood. Every receptor here comes from a human donor in good health.

The genes are TRBV29-1 and TRBJ1-1, with unresolved D. Per germline, CDR1 SQVTM and CDR2 ANQGSEA. Trimming took off 1 base at V and 5 bases at J, with 14 bases between the two ends. The CDR3 loop spans 14 amino acids. CDR3 nucleotide sequence: TGCAGCGTTGAAGGCGGGTCCTTAGAGACTGAAGCTTTCTTT. Amino acid sequence: CSVEGGSLETEAFF.

The DNA of the CDR3 is TGTGCCAGCAGCGTAGTTCAGGGAGGACAGGGGGAAACTTTCTTT. This codes for CASSVVQGGQGETFF. The V gene is TRBV9, the J gene TRBJ1-1, with 10 bases identical to TRBD1. This CDR3 comprises 15 residues. CDR1 is SGDLS and CDR2 is YYNGEE in the germline V gene. Germline trimming cut 0 bases from V and 12 bases from J; bases unmatched to any gene: 11.

The chain couples TRBV6-1 to TRBJ2-3, with TRBD2 matching 13 bases. Germline V gene lookup returns CDR1 MNHNS and CDR2 SASEGT. After removal of 7 bases from V and 3 bases from J, the junction contained 1 base not matched to a gene. There are 14 residues in the CDR3. Written as DNA, the CDR3 is TGTGCCAGCATGGGACTAGCGGGGACAGATACGCAGTATTTT. Amino acids: CASMGLAGTDTQYF.

The chain couples TRBV19 to TRBJ2-6; a weak D match, TRBD1 (5 bases). Germline CDR1 reads LNHDA; CDR2 reads SQIVND (reference sequence). V was clipped by 4 bases and J by 3 bases, with 10 bases between them. The CDR3 is 15 amino acids. This chain's CDR3 is CASSTQGGGANVLTF. The CDR3, as DNA: TGTGCCAGTAGTACGCAGGGTGGTGGGGCCAACGTCCTGACTTTC.

This clone was detected a few times. The chain is built from TRBV7-6 and TRBJ1-3; D unresolved. The germline V gene has CDR1 SGHVS and CDR2 FNYEAQ. With 3 bases removed from V and 0 bases from J, the gap between germline ends came to 6 bases. The CDR3 is 14 residues long. CDR3 residues: CASSFRSSGNTIYF. CDR3 nucleotide sequence: TGTGCCAGCAGCTTCCGTAGCTCTGGAAACACCATATATTTT.

In this sample, this clone turned up once. V gene TRBV10-3 combines with J gene TRBJ2-5; a weak D match, TRBD2 (5 bases). The V and J ends lost 2 bases and 5 bases respectively, with 18 bases between them. The CDR3 contains 16 residues. Germline V CDR1 and CDR2: ENHRY, SYGVKD. The CDR3 nucleotides are TGTGCCATCAGTGAGCCCGGGGTAGCGAGACGCGAGACCCAGTACTTC. This translates into CAISEPGVARRETQYF.

A word on this clone: Other DNA sequences from this sample encode an identical CDR3 as well. This chain connects TRBV7-9 to TRBJ1-2; D is uncertain. The CDR3 consists of 13 residues. V lost 1 base to trimming and J lost 2 bases, with 5 bases between them. Germline V gene data show CDR1 as SEHNR and CDR2 as FQNEAQ (reference sequence). The CDR3 DNA reads TGTGCCAGCAGCTTAGGAGAAAACTATGGCTACACCTTC. Translation: CASSLGENYGYTF. Looking up the rest from reference TRBV7-9 and TRBJ1-2 gives the full variable domain: DTGVSQNPRHKITKRGQNVTFRCDPISEHNRLYWYRQTLGQGPEFLTYFQNEAQLEKSRLLSDRFSAERPKGSFSTLEIQRTEQGDSAMYLCASSLGENYGYTFGSGTRLTVV.

The rearrangement links TRBV19 to TRBJ2-3, with D perhaps TRBD1 or TRBD2 (7 bases each). Germline CDR1 is LNHDA and CDR2 is SQIVND (reference sequence). The V and J ends lost 5 bases and 4 bases respectively, with 13 bases between them. The CDR3 has 14 residues. CDR3 sequence (DNA): TGTGCCAGTAGTCTGCAGGGGGGGTCAGATACGCAGTATTTT. Translation: CASSLQGGSDTQYF.

V usage is TRBV4-2 and J usage is TRBJ2-1; 8 nucleotides align to TRBD2. V shed 4 bases and J 2 bases; nucleotides not matched to a gene: 13. CDR3 length: 18 residues. Germline V gene lookup returns CDR1 LGHNA and CDR2 YNFKEQ. This chain's CDR3 is CASSRYFGERGTYNEQFF. CDR3 DNA sequence: TGTGCCAGCAGCCGGTACTTCGGGGAGCGGGGGACCTACAATGAGCAGTTCTTC.

This chain uses TRBV27 with TRBJ2-7, with 12 bases aligning to TRBD1. Looked up from germline, CDR1 is MNHEY and CDR2 is SMNVEV (reference sequence). Trimming took 4 bases from V and 6 from J; bases not matched to a gene: 10. The CDR3 length is 16 residues. CDR3 DNA: TGTGCCAGCAGTTCCCCGCGGGACAGGGGGCGAGGCGAGCAGTACTTC. It translates to CASSSPRDRGRGEQYF.

The J gene is TRBJ2-3, the V gene TRBV7-3; 8 bases line up with TRBD1. CDR3 length: 19 residues. J lost 3 bases, V lost 5 bases, and 19 bases had no gene match. The germline V gene encodes CDR1 SGHTA and CDR2 FQGTGA. The DNA of the CDR3 is TGTGCCAGCAGCCCAAGTTCCCGTAACAGGGGGAAGGCGACAGATACGCAGTATTTT. This gives the protein CASSPSSRNRGKATDTQYF.

This clone was detected a few times. The genes are TRBV6-5 and TRBJ1-2, with 8 bases fitting TRBD1. The CDR3 spans 15 residues. V trimming: 3 bases; J trimming: 8 bases; junction bases outside the gene matches: 11. CDR1 and CDR2 from the germline V gene are MNHEY and SVGAGI. The CDR3 nucleotides are TGTGCCAGCAGTTATAGGGACAGGAGAAACGGGGGCTACACCTTC. It specifies CASSYRDRRNGGYTF.

The rearrangement uses TRBV6-5 and TRBJ1-2; 7 nucleotides line up with TRBD1. Germline assignment: CDR1 MNHEY and CDR2 SVGAGI. The V segment lost 10 bases and the J segment 7 bases; nucleotides outside the gene matches: 6. The CDR3 is 11 residues long. CDR3 DNA: TGTGCCACCCGGAGGGGGCTTGGCTACACCTTC. Protein: CATRRGLGYTF.

The J gene is TRBJ2-7, the V gene TRBV13; TRBD1 aligns across 7 bases. Germline V gene data show CDR1 as PRHDT and CDR2 as FYEKMQ (reference sequence). With V trimmed by 0 bases and J by 0 bases, 8 bases remained unmatched. The CDR3 contains 17 residues. This CDR3 is CASSLGGGQASSYEQYF. CDR3 nucleotides: TGTGCCAGCAGCTTAGGCGGCGGACAGGCGAGCTCCTACGAGCAGTACTTC.

The chain couples TRBV27 to TRBJ2-7; D tentatively reads TRBD1 or TRBD2 (5 bases each). V lost 7 bases and J lost 6, with 16 bases in between. The germline V gene has CDR1 MNHEY and CDR2 SMNVEV (reference sequence). CDR3 length: 13 amino acids. CDR3 amino acids: CASKPFDGTEQYF. The CDR3 nucleotides read TGTGCCAGCAAACCCTTTGACGGGACCGAGCAGTACTTC.

The V and J genes are TRBV30 and TRBJ2-3, with D maybe TRBD2 (6 bases). CDR1 is GTSNPN, CDR2 SVGIG, per germline (reference sequence). V was trimmed by 2 bases and J by 4 bases, leaving 22 bases between them. The CDR3 totals 17 residues. The CDR3 DNA is TGTGCCTGGAGTTACCCCGGGAGACTGATAGGGGCAGATACGCAGTATTTT. It codes for CAWSYPGRLIGADTQYF.

The rearrangement uses TRBV19 and TRBJ1-1; D is unclear. This CDR3 has 15 residues. Trimming removed 6 bases from V and 0 bases from J, with 14 bases in between. The germline V gene encodes CDR1 LNHDA and CDR2 SQIVND (reference sequence). CDR3 bases: TGTGCCAGTAGAGGGCCCCACTCTATGAACACTGAAGCTTTCTTT. It codes for CASRGPHSMNTEAFF.

This clone was counted a few times. This rearrangement joins TRBV10-2 to TRBJ2-5; no clear D. Judging by the DNA end, TRBJ2-7 fits better; the J call may be wrong. The CDR3 has 12 residues. Looked up from germline, CDR1 is WSHSY and CDR2 is SAAADI. CDR3 sequence reads: CASSESAYEQYF. The CDR3 DNA is TGCGCCAGCAGTGAGTCTGCCTACGAGCAGTACTTC.